The text below deals with one T cell receptor (beta chain). Its antigen is unidentified. The junction had 9 bases not matched to a gene; V was cut back by 5 bases and J by 4 bases. CDR3 length: 15 amino acids. CDR1 and CDR2 (germline): SSHAT, FNYEAQ (reference sequence). The data were taken from a study of cytomegalovirus exposure and HLA in healthy donors. Across the whole study: Earlier sequencing of about 179 million T cells yielded under 120 million unique TCR beta sequences.

Study-wide findings and caveats: TCR beta chains numbering about 160 were designated cytomegalovirus-associated.

The PCR used 60 Vbeta and 13 Jbeta primers. Some clones are missing from TCRdb's copy, which holds only in-frame ones; the method was immunoSEQ multiplex PCR. Of roughly 150,000 clones listed, 65% to 85% are singletons. This chain uses TRBV7-7 with TRBJ2-5; 8 nucleotides match TRBD2. The source material was PBMCs. This TCR was recovered from a woman between 35 and 50 years old in good health and CMV-seropositive. DNA for the CDR3: TGTGCCAGCAGCCGAGGGAGCGGGAGCCGAGAGACCCAGTACTTC. It is translated as CASSRGSGSRETQYF.